Below are 7 T cell receptor beta chains sequenced from a single sample in a study of blood T cell repertoires in COVID-19. Produced via immunoSEQ multiplex PCR; TCRdb's table is partial and in-frame only. Among about 240,000 clones listed, about 90% were seen once. Sequencing was done on a sample of peripheral blood. Every receptor here comes from a man aged 60-69 years who had recovered from COVID-19.

This chain joins TRBV11-2 and TRBJ2-3, with D tentatively TRBD1 (6 bases). From germline, CDR1 is SGHAT and CDR2 FQNNGV. V was cut by 6 bases and J by 4 bases, with 17 bases left in between. CDR3 length: 15 residues. CDR3 loop: CASSHVPAGADTQYF. CDR3 coding DNA: TGTGCCAGCAGTCACGTCCCAGCAGGGGCAGATACGCAGTATTTT.

The gene calls are TRBV7-2 and TRBJ1-2, with a possible D match to TRBD1 (6 bases). This CDR3 is 14 amino acids long. Germline values: CDR1 SGHTA, CDR2 FQGNSA. V gave up 1 base and J gave up 8 bases, with 14 bases separating them. In DNA form, the CDR3 reads TGTGCCAGCAGCTTAGGGACAGCGGGGTCAGGCTACACCTTC. Its translation: CASSLGTAGSGYTF.

The V call is TRBV28, the J call TRBJ2-7, with D maybe TRBD1 (5 bases). The CDR3 sequence is 14 residues long. CDR1 and CDR2 (germline): MDHEN, SYDVKM. V shed 6 bases and J shed 2 bases, with 14 bases lying between them. The CDR3 here is CASRTAGNPYEQYF. CDR3 DNA: TGTGCCAGCAGGACCGCAGGGAACCCCTACGAGCAGTACTTC.

The chain carries TRBV18 and TRBJ1-4, with D possibly matching TRBD1 (5 bases). Germline-derived CDR1 and CDR2 are KGHSH and LQKENI. This CDR3 has 15 residues. Trimming took 8 bases from V and 5 from J, leaving 18 bases between them. The CDR3 DNA reads as TGTGCCAGCCGGTTGAACTGGGGCAGGAATGAAAAACTGTTTTTT. Protein product: CASRLNWGRNEKLFF.

The rearrangement links TRBV21-1 to TRBJ1-4. TRBV21-1 is a documented pseudogene. This CDR3 spans 20 amino acids. The CDR3 sequence is CASTLRSRGGRGWTNEKLFF. The CDR3 bases are TGTGCCAGCACCCTCAGATCCCGGGGGGGGCGAGGGTGGACTAATGAAAAACTGTTTTTT.

The chain joins TRBV30 to TRBJ1-2, with TRBD1 identical over 11 bases. The CDR3 spans 13 residues. V trimming: 5 bases; J trimming: 8 bases; junction bases outside the gene matches: 7. Germline assignment: CDR1 GTSNPN and CDR2 SVGIG (reference sequence). The CDR3 DNA follows: TGTGCCTGGTCCCACCGGACAGGGGGCGGCTACACCTTC. This encodes CAWSHRTGGGYTF.

In its sample, this clone was seen once. The V and J genes are TRBV24-1 and TRBJ1-1; D possibly corresponds to TRBD1 (6 bases). Germline CDR1 is KGHDR and CDR2 is SFDVKD. V lost 9 bases, J lost 7 bases, and 14 bases lay in between. This CDR3 is built from 12 residues. Here the CDR3 reads CATEDQGSEAFF. The DNA for the CDR3 is TGTGCCACCGAAGACCAGGGGAGTGAAGCTTTCTTT.